This TCR beta chain was sequenced during a study of T cell clonality in common variable immunodeficiency. Study-wide results and limits: Common variable immunodeficiency TCR beta sequences reportedly had fewer deletions and N-nucleotide insertions. Compared with healthy controls, CVID subjects showed increased TCRbeta clonality, mostly in about a third. Patient heterogeneity in the CVID cohort limited correlations between repertoire features and clinical complications.

This CDR3 comprises 15 residues. Germline CDR1 reads SGHTA; CDR2 reads FQGNSA. V lost 5 bases and J lost 0, with 14 bases in between. Patients and controls were mostly of Caucasian heritage. All CVID subjects were on immunoglobulin replacement for at least one year. The data were produced by immunoSEQ multiplex PCR, yet TCRdb's version contains in-frame clones alone and is incomplete. Reported are about 23,000 clones, none seen only once; the ten largest carry about 10%. This clone was seen repeatedly, ten times or more. The target antigen is unknown. The read is 3 residues too short to cover the CDR3 end, so that end is filled in from the germline J gene.

V is TRBV7-2 and J is TRBJ2-7; possibly TRBD1 for D (7 bases). The sequenced material came from peripheral blood mononuclear cells. The receptor was derived from a human donor with common variable immunodeficiency. CDR3 bases read: TGTGCCAGCAGCAGACAGGGAGGAAGCTCCTACGAG. It specifies CASSRQGGSSYE. The whole CDR3 reads CASSRQGGSSYEQYF.